This T cell receptor (beta chain) was documented in a study of blood T cell repertoires in COVID-19. In the study overall: Samples of COVID-19 (acute and convalescent) were obtained from the United States, Italy and Spain. T cells, B-cell-depleted T cells, or PBMCs provided the cDNA or gDNA that served as material.

In the study's own analysis: Scientists estimated how many nucleated cells there were by amplifying reference gene primers. The assay was immunoSEQ multiplex PCR, and TCRdb's table has in-frame clones only and misses some. V, J and clone size are those of that table, while D and trimming were read from the DNA. The sample has tens of thousands of clones, about 78% seen once. Source material: peripheral blood. The clonotype was recovered from a human donor in a cohort sampled during active COVID-19.

The CDR3 here is CASSSTPSGRRSYNEQFF. DNA of the CDR3: TGTGCCAGCAGCTCAACCCCGTCCGGGAGACGCTCCTACAATGAGCAGTTCTTC. The rearrangement links TRBV7-9 to TRBJ2-1; D is possibly TRBD2 (6 bases). The CDR3 extends over 18 amino acids. V was clipped by 4 bases and J by 0 bases, with 19 bases between them. Germline CDR1 and CDR2: SEHNR and FQNEAQ (reference sequence).